This T cell receptor (beta chain) was retrieved from a study of T cells in women clearing cervical HPV infection. On the study more broadly: Case blood drawn at lesion detection; control blood after infection cleared. Study results and caveats: Combining TCR richness with V gene abundances gave approximately 0.84 AUC. CIN3+ cases had significantly higher TCR repertoire richness than controls, but evenness did not differ.

Data came from immunoSEQ multiplex PCR; TCRdb stores just in-frame clones and leaves some out. This sample contains 25,000 to 40,000 clones. Germline V gene data show CDR1 as SGHVS and CDR2 as FQNEAQ. This CDR3 has 14 amino acids. Trimming removed 5 bases from V and 8 bases from J; junction bases left unmatched: 5. Of note for this clone: Its antigen remains unknown. Read coverage stops 3 residues before the CDR3 terminus; the germline J gene supplies the remainder.

The gene calls are TRBV7-8 and TRBJ1-4, with 10 bases fitting TRBD1. The source of this sequence is a woman aged 18 to 69 with a cervical HPV16 infection that either progressed to CIN3+ or cleared (not recorded which). Sequencing input: blood buffy coat. The CDR3 bases that were read are TGTGCCAGCAGCCAGGGACAGGGGATAGAAAAA. Translation gives CASSQGQGIEK. The CDR3, in full, reads CASSQGQGIEKLFF.